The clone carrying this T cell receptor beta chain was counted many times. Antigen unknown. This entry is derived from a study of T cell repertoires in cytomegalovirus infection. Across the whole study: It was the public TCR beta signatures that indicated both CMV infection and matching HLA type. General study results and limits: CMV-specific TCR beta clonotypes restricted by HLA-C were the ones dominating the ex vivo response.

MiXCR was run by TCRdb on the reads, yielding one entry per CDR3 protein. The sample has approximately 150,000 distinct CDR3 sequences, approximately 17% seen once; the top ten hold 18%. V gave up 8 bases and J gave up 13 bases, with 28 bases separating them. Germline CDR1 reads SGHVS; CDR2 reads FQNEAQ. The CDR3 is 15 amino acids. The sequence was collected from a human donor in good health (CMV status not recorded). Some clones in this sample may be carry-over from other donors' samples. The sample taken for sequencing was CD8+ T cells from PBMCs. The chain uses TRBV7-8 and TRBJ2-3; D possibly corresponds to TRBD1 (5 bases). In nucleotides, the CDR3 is TGTGCCAGCGGTTCCAAAGCCCTGGGGCCGGAAAGGGAGTATTTT. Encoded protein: CASGSKALGPEREYF.